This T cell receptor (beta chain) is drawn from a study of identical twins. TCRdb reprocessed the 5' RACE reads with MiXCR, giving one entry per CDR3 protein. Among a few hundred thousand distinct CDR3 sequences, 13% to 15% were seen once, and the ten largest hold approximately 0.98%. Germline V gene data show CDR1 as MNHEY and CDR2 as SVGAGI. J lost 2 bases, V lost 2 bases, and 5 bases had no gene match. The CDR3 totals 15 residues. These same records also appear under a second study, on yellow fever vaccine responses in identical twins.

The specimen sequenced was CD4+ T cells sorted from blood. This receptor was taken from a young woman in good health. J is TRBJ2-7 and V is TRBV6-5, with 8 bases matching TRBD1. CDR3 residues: CASSYPGQGTYEQYF. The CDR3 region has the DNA TGTGCCAGCAGTTACCCTGGACAGGGAACCTACGAGCAGTACTTC.